This TCR beta chain comes out of a study of CD8 T cells in ankylosing spondylitis. MiXCR was run by TCRdb on the 5' RACE reads, yielding one entry per CDR3 protein. The data contain 200,000 to 250,000 distinct CDR3 sequences, over 9.5% of them singletons. Germline V lookup: CDR1 DFQATT, CDR2 SNEGSKA (reference sequence). The CDR3 has 15 residues. V lost 3 bases, J lost 2 bases, and 15 bases lay in between. This TCR came from a male donor with ankylosing spondylitis or in good health (not recorded which). The chain is built from TRBV20-1 and TRBJ2-3; D is unclear. Sequenced material: blood, either unsorted or a sorted T cell fraction (not recorded which). CDR3 sequence: CSASPSLTSTDTQYF. The CDR3, as DNA: TGCAGTGCTAGCCCCAGCCTCACCTCCACAGATACGCAGTATTTT.